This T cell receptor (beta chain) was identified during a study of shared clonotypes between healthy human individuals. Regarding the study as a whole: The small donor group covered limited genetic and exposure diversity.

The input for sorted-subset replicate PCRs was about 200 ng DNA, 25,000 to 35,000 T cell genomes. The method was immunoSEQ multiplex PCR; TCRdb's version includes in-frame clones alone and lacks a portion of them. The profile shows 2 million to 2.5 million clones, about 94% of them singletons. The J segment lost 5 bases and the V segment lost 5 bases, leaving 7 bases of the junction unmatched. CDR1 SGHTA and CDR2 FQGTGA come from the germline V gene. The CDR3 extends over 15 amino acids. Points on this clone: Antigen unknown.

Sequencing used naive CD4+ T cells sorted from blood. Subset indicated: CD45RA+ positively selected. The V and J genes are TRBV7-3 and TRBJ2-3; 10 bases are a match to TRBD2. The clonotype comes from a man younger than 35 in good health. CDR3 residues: CASSPERGGLDTQYF. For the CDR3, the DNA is TGTGCCAGCAGCCCGGAGCGGGGGGGCCTAGATACGCAGTATTTT.